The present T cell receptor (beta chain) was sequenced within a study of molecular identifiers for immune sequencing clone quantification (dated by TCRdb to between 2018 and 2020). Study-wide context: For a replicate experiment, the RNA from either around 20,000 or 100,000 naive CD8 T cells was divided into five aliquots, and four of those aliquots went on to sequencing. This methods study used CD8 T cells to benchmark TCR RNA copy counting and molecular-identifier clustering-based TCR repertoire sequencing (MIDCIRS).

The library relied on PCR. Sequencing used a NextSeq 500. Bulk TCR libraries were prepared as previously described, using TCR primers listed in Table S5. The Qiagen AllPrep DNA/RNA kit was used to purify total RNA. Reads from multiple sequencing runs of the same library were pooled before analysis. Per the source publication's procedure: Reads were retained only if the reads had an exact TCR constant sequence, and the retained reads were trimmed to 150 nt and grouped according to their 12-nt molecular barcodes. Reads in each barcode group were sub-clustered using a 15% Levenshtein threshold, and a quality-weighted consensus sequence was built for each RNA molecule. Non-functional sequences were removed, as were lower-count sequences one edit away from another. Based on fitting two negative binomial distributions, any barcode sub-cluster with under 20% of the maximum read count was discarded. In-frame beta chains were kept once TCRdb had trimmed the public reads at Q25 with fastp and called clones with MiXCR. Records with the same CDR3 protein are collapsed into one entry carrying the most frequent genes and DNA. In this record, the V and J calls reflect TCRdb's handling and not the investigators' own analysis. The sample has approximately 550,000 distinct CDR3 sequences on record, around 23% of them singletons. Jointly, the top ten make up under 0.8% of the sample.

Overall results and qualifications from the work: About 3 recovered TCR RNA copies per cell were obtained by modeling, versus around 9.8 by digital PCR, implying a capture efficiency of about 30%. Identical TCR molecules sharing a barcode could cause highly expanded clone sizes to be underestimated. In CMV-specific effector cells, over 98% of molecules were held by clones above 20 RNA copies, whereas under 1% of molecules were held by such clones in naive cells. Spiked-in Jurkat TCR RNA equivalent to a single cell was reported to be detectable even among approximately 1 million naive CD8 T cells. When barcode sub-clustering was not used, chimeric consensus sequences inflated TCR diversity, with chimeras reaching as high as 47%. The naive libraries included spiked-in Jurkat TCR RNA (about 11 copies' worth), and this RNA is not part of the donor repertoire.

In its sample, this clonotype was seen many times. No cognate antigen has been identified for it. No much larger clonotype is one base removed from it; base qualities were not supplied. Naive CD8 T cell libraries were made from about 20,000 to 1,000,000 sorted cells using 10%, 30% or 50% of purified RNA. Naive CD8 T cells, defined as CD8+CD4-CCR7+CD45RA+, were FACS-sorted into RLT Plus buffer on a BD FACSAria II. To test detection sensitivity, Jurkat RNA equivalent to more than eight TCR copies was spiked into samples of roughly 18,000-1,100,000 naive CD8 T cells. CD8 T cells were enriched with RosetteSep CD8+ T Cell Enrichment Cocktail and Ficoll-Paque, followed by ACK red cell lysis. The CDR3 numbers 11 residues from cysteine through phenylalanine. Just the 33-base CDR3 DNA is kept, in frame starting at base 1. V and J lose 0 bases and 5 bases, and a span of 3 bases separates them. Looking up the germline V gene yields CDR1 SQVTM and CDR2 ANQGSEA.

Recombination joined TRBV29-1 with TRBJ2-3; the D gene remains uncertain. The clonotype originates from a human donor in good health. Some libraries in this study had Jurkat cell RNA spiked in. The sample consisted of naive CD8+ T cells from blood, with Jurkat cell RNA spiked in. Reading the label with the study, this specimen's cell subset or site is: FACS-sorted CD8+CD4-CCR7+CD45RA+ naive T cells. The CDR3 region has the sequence CSVEEVDTQYF. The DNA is TGCAGCGTTGAAGAAGTAGATACGCAGTATTTT.